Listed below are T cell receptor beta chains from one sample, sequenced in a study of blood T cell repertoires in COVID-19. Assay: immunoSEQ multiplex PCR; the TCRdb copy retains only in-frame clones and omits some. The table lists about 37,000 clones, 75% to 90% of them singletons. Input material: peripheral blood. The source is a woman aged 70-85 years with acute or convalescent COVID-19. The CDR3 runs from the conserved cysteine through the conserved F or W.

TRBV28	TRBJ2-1	CASSLGGAGASYNEQFF
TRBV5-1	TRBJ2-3	CASSLRAGGASLDTQYF
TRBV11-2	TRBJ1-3	CASSGWTGLSGNTIYF
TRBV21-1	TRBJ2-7	CASSKGGGQERF
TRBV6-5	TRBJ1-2	CASSDSDRAWGYTF
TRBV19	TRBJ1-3	CASSYGTGKGNTIYF
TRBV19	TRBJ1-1	CASSIAHRVTEAFF
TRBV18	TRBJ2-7	CASSRSGTSGSYEQYF
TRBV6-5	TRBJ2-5	CASSTLATRETQYF
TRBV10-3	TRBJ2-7	CAISAYRDEQYF
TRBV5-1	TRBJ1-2	CASSLAGVHGYTF
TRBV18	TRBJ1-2	CASSPSGGGRYGYTF
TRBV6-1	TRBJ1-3	CASSGRLGTGGLGNTIYF